Here is one TCR beta chain with its context. CDR1 and CDR2 (germline): SGHDT, YYEEEE. V lost 3 bases and J lost 8, with 12 bases in between. The CDR3 has 13 residues. TCRdb keeps only in-frame clones here, not all; method: immunoSEQ multiplex PCR. Of some 15,000 clones listed, 82% are singletons. This entry comes from a study of T cell repertoires in ileal Crohn's disease. Study-wide context: 35% were active smokers at surgery; median disease duration was approximately 7.3 years.

The sequence was collected from an adult with Crohn's disease. Sequencing used ileal tissue. The chain uses TRBV5-6 and TRBJ1-3; D perhaps matches TRBD1 (5 bases). CDR3 sequence (DNA): TGTGCCAGCAGCTACCAGGCCAGGGACACCATATATTTT. Translation gives CASSYQARDTIYF.